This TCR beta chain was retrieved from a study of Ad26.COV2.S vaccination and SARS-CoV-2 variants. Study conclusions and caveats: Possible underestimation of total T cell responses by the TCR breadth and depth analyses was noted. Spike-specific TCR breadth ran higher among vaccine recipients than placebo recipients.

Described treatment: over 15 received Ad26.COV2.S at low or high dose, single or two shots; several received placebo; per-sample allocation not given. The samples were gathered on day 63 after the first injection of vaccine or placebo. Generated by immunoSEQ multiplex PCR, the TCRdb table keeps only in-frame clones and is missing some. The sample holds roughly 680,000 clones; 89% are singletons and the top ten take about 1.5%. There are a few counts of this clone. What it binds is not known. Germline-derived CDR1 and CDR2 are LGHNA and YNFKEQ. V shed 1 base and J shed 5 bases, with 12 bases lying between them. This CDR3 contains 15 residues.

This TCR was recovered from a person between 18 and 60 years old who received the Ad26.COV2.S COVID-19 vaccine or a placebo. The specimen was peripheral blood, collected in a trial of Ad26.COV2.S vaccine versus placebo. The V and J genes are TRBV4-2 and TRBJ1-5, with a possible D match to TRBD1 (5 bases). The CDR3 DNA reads TGTGCCAGCAGCCAAGGCCGGGACCGTTATCAGCCCCAGCATTTT. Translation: CASSQGRDRYQPQHF.